The 30 T cell receptor beta chains below were found in one sample sequenced in a study of blood T cell repertoires in COVID-19. Clones were read by immunoSEQ multiplex PCR, and TCRdb kept only the in-frame ones, dropping some. The top ten hold 1% of the sample, which has about 310,000 clones, roughly 91% seen once. The source material was peripheral blood. These TCRs come from a man aged 45-65 years with active or convalescent COVID-19.

The V and J genes are TRBV5-1 and TRBJ1-3; D is uncertain. The V gene lost 2 bases and the J gene lost 3 bases, with 18 bases spanning the gap. The CDR3 runs to 17 residues. Germline V gene sequence: CDR1 SGHRS, CDR2 YFSETQ. CDR3 protein: CASSFFGSSVGGNTIYF. CDR3 coding DNA: TGCGCCAGCAGCTTTTTTGGCTCGTCTGTTGGTGGAAACACCATATATTTT. The full variable domain, with the rest looked up from reference TRBV5-1 and TRBJ1-3, is KAGVTQTPRYLIKTRGQQVTLSCSPISGHRSVSWYQQTPGQGLQFLFEYFSETQRNKGNFPGRFSGRQFSNSRSEMNVSTLELGDSALYLCASSFFGSSVGGNTIYFGEGSWLTVV.

The rearrangement uses TRBV19 and TRBJ2-4; possible D gene TRBD2, 5 bases. The CDR3 length is 16 residues. Trimming took off 3 bases at V and 7 bases at J, with 19 bases between the two ends. CDR1 is LNHDA and CDR2 is SQIVND in the germline V gene (reference sequence). CDR3 loop: CASSIRIRYGVNIQYF. DNA for the CDR3: TGTGCCAGTAGTATCCGGATCAGGTACGGGGTGAACATTCAGTACTTC.

This clone was seen a handful of times. In the same sample, other DNA sequences code for this CDR3. The chain recombines TRBV6-2 or TRBV6-3 with TRBJ2-5; TRBD1 matches at 7 bases. This CDR3 has 13 residues. CDR1 is MNHEY, CDR2 SVGEGT, per germline. V lost 5 bases to trimming and J lost 2 bases; unmatched junction nucleotides: 2. The CDR3 sequence: CASSRDRQETQYF. The CDR3 DNA reads TGTGCCAGCAGTCGGGACAGACAAGAGACCCAGTACTTC.

This chain joins TRBV3-1 (or the pseudogene TRBV3-2) and TRBJ2-5; possible D gene TRBD2, 6 bases. The germline CDR1 and CDR2 sequences are LGHDT and YNNKEL (reference sequence). The length of the CDR3 is 13 residues. V lost 3 bases to trimming and J lost 2 bases, with 7 bases between them. The chain's CDR3 is CASSHRGQETQYF. The CDR3 DNA follows: TGTGCCAGCAGCCACCGGGGGCAAGAGACCCAGTACTTC.

The rearrangement links TRBV9 to TRBJ2-1, with D possibly matching TRBD2 (7 bases). The V gene lost 4 bases and the J gene lost 10 bases, with 18 bases spanning the gap. The CDR3 runs 14 residues. Germline CDR1 is SGDLS and CDR2 is YYNGEE. The chain's CDR3 is CASSLGGLGGEQFF. DNA of the CDR3: TGTGCCAGCAGCCTCGGGGGGCTGGGCGGCGAGCAGTTCTTC.

The CDR3 sequence is CASAQGIRETQYF. CDR3 coding DNA: TGTGCCAGCGCACAGGGGATTCGAGAGACCCAGTACTTC. This chain connects TRBV27 to TRBJ2-5; TRBD1 aligns across 7 bases. Germline CDR1 reads MNHEY; CDR2 reads SMNVEV (reference sequence). Losses at the gene ends were 8 bases for V and 4 bases for J; bases not matched to a gene: 7. CDR3 length equals 13 residues.

The chain joins TRBV29-1 to TRBJ1-3; 9 nucleotides line up with TRBD1. Germline trimming cut 7 bases from V and 7 bases from J; bases unmatched to any gene: 8. The germline CDR1 and CDR2 sequences are SQVTM and ANQGSEA. This CDR3 has 13 amino acids. This chain's CDR3 is CSAQGASGNTIYF. CDR3 DNA: TGCAGCGCACAGGGGGCATCCGGGAACACCATATATTTT.

CDR3 amino acids: CATSRAHNEQFF. In DNA form, the CDR3 reads TGTGCCACCAGCAGGGCCCACAATGAGCAGTTCTTC. The rearrangement links TRBV15 to TRBJ2-1; no clear D. This CDR3 region has 12 residues. Deletions cut 3 bases from V and 5 bases from J, with 5 bases between. Germline CDR1 and CDR2: LNHNV and YYDKDF (reference sequence).

The rearrangement uses TRBV28 and TRBJ1-5, with D maybe TRBD1 (5 bases). This CDR3 comprises 13 residues. CDR1 and CDR2 (germline): MDHEN, SYDVKM. The ends were cut back, 5 bases at V and 4 bases at J, with 9 bases in the middle. The CDR3 loop reads CASSPNRNQPQHF. The DNA of the CDR3 is TGTGCCAGCAGTCCTAACAGGAATCAGCCCCAGCATTTT.

The chain is built from TRBV19 and TRBJ1-4; 7 nucleotides line up with TRBD1. CDR3 length: 15 amino acids. Germline-derived CDR1 and CDR2 are LNHDA and SQIVND (reference sequence). V gave up 5 bases and J gave up 7 bases; unmatched junction bases: 10. The DNA of the CDR3 is TGTGCCAGTAGTGCCGACAGGGTAGCGAGTGAAAAACTGTTTTTT. Translated, it gives CASSADRVASEKLFF. The whole variable domain, filled in from reference TRBV19 and TRBJ1-4, reads DGGITQSPKYLFRKEGQNVTLSCEQNLNHDAMYWYRQDPGQGLRLIYYSQIVNDFQKGDIAEGYSVSREKKESFPLTVTSAQKNPTAFYLCASSADRVASEKLFFGSGTQLSVL.

This rearrangement joins TRBV11-2 to TRBJ2-1, with D perhaps TRBD2 (6 bases). The V end was cut by 0 bases, the J end by 0 bases, with 9 bases between. The CDR3 covers 16 residues. The germline gives CDR1 SGHAT, CDR2 FQNNGV. The CDR3, as DNA: TGTGCCAGCAGCTTAGAAACTAGCTACTCCTACAATGAGCAGTTCTTC. This gives the protein CASSLETSYSYNEQFF.

This chain joins TRBV4-3 and TRBJ1-2; D gene ambiguous. Trimming removed 1 base from V and 3 bases from J, with 6 bases in between. The CDR3 is 13 amino acids. Germline CDR1 is LGHNA and CDR2 is YSLEER. The CDR3 loop is CASSQGGDYGYTF. CDR3 bases: TGCGCCAGCAGCCAAGGTGGAGACTATGGCTACACCTTC.

V usage is TRBV10-3 and J usage is TRBJ2-1, with 10 bases fitting TRBD2. The trim removed 4 bases at V and 3 bases at J, leaving 3 bases unmatched. The CDR3 loop spans 15 amino acids. Germline V CDR1 and CDR2: ENHRY, SYGVKD. The CDR3 nucleotides read TGTGCCATCAGTGCTACTAGCGGGGTCTACAATGAGCAGTTCTTC. Translated, it gives CAISATSGVYNEQFF.

This rearrangement joins TRBV3-1 (or the pseudogene TRBV3-2) to TRBJ2-5, with 8 bases fitting TRBD2. This CDR3 contains 14 residues. With 2 bases clipped from V and 7 bases from J, the junction kept 6 bases outside the gene matches. Germline V gives CDR1 LGHDT, CDR2 YNNKEL (reference sequence). The DNA of the CDR3 is TGTGCCAGCAGCCAATTAGGCGGGAGGACGACCCAGTACTTC. It is translated as CASSQLGGRTTQYF.

Regarding this clone: Other DNA sequences in the same sample also yield this CDR3. The chain combines TRBV3-1 (or the pseudogene TRBV3-2) with TRBJ1-2; TRBD1 matches 9 bases. J gave up 4 bases and V 2 bases, and 2 bases lay outside the gene matches. This CDR3 has 14 residues. The germline gives CDR1 LGHDT, CDR2 YNNKEL (reference sequence). As DNA, the CDR3 is TGTGCCAGCAGCCAAACAGGGGGCGGCTATGGCTACACCTTC. It codes for CASSQTGGGYGYTF.

The chain has TRBV30 and TRBJ1-6, with D possibly TRBD1 on 6 matching bases. Germline values: CDR1 GTSNPN, CDR2 SVGIG (reference sequence). The CDR3 has 13 amino acids. V was pared by 0 bases and J by 14 bases, with 14 bases between. The CDR3 sequence: CAWSVQTGSALHF. CDR3 nucleotide sequence: TGTGCCTGGAGTGTCCAAACAGGGTCGGCCCTCCACTTT.

The chain employs TRBV28 and TRBJ1-1, with D hard to call. The V gene's germline CDR1 is MDHEN and CDR2 SYDVKM. V was cut by 6 bases and J by 11 bases, with 22 bases left in between. This CDR3 is built from 14 residues. In DNA form, the CDR3 reads TGTGCCAGCAGCCCCTTGCGGGGTATGGTGGGGGCTTTCTTT. It specifies CASSPLRGMVGAFF.

In this sample, this clone turned up a few times. The chain recombines TRBV5-1 with TRBJ2-1; 11 positions match TRBD2. Germline trimming cut 0 bases from V and 7 bases from J; bases unmatched to any gene: 9. This CDR3 has 17 amino acids. Germline V lookup: CDR1 SGHRS, CDR2 YFSETQ. CDR3: CASSLGVAGGPRNEQFF. The CDR3 nucleotides are TGCGCCAGCAGCTTGGGGGTAGCGGGAGGGCCCAGGAATGAGCAGTTCTTC.

Only one count was recorded for this clone. The V call is TRBV18, the J call TRBJ2-1, with TRBD2 identical over 8 bases. From germline, CDR1 is KGHSH and CDR2 LQKENI. The CDR3 totals 15 residues. Trimming cost V 5 bases and J 2 bases; bases outside gene matches: 5. The CDR3 DNA sequence: TGTGCCAGCTCAGATAGCGGGGAGGCCTACAATGAGCAGTTCTTC. Protein sequence: CASSDSGEAYNEQFF.

In DNA, the CDR3 is TGTGCCAGCAGCCAGACGGGCTATGGCTACACCTTC. Its protein product is CASSQTGYGYTF. V is TRBV3-1 (or the pseudogene TRBV3-2) and J is TRBJ1-2; D not certain. Trimming removed 3 bases from V and 4 bases from J, with 6 bases in between. The length of the CDR3 is 12 residues. CDR1 and CDR2 (germline): LGHDT, YNNKEL (reference sequence).

The DNA for the CDR3 is TGTGCCAGCCTAGCGTTTGGGACCCAGTACTTC. It translates to CASLAFGTQYF. The chain combines TRBV6-5 with TRBJ2-5, with D tentatively TRBD2 (6 bases). The V gene's germline CDR1 is MNHEY and CDR2 SVGAGI. V was trimmed by 8 bases and J by 7 bases, leaving 11 bases between them. This CDR3 is built from 11 residues.

The chain joins TRBV12-2 to TRBJ2-7; TRBD1 is taken as the D call from the table, unchecked against the DNA. TRBV12-2 is given as a pseudogene. This CDR3 region has 14 residues. The CDR3 sequence: CASRSGQRAYEQYF. The DNA for the CDR3 is TGTGCAAGTCGCTCGGGACAGAGAGCCTACGAGCAGTACTTC.

V usage is TRBV4-3 and J usage is TRBJ2-3; D is possibly TRBD1 (5 bases). Germline lookup yields CDR1 LGHNA and CDR2 YSLEER. With 4 bases removed from V and 0 bases from J, the gap between germline ends came to 8 bases. This CDR3 contains 14 residues. The DNA for the CDR3 is TGCGCCAGCAGCCCCAGGGTAAGCACAGATACGCAGTATTTT. Translating it yields CASSPRVSTDTQYF.

V usage is TRBV30 and J usage is TRBJ2-4; 7 bases map to TRBD1. CDR1 is GTSNPN, CDR2 SVGIG, per germline (reference sequence). CDR3 length equals 14 residues. The ends lost 5 bases at V and 2 bases at J; junction bases unmatched: 6. The CDR3 DNA follows: TGTGCCTGGGACAGGGTACGAACCAAAAACATTCAGTACTTC. Protein: CAWDRVRTKNIQYF. The whole variable domain, remainder taken from reference TRBV30 and TRBJ2-4, is SQTIHQWPATLVQPVGSPLSLECTVEGTSNPNLYWYRQAAGRGLQLLFYSVGIGQISSEVPQNLSASRPQDRQFILSSKKLLLSDSGFYLCAWDRVRTKNIQYFGAGTRLSVL.

The rearrangement links TRBV2 to TRBJ2-1; D may be TRBD2 (5 bases). There are 13 residues in the CDR3. V was clipped by 7 bases and J by 7 bases, with 14 bases between them. The germline gives CDR1 SNHLY, CDR2 FYNNEI. Here the CDR3 DNA reads TGTGCCAGCACCGTTGGGAGATCTAATGAGCAGTTCTTC. Translated: CASTVGRSNEQFF.

The chain joins TRBV20-1 to TRBJ2-5; no firm D call. This CDR3 is 14 amino acids long. V was clipped by 3 bases and J by 2 bases, with 13 bases between them. CDR1 and CDR2 (germline): DFQATT, SNEGSKA (reference sequence). This CDR3 reads CSASTTLYQETQYF. DNA of the CDR3: TGCAGTGCTAGTACGACTCTATATCAAGAGACCCAGTACTTC.

The chain uses TRBV11-2 and TRBJ1-3; 8 bases agree with TRBD1. V was clipped by 5 bases and J by 4 bases; unmatched bases: 7. CDR1 is SGHAT and CDR2 is FQNNGV in the germline V gene. The CDR3 extends over 15 amino acids. The CDR3: CASSTYRGIGNTIYF. As DNA, the CDR3 is TGTGCCAGCAGCACCTACAGGGGGATCGGAAACACCATATATTTT.

The chain has TRBV7-6 and TRBJ2-5; 10 bases are a match to TRBD2. The length of the CDR3 is 15 residues. V shed 3 bases and J 5 bases; nucleotides not matched to a gene: 6. Germline-derived CDR1 and CDR2 are SGHVS and FNYEAQ. In DNA, the CDR3 is TGTGCCAGCAGCTTTGCTAGCGGGGGCGGGGAGACCCAGTACTTC. It encodes CASSFASGGGETQYF.

V and J are TRBV7-2 and TRBJ2-3, with TRBD2 as a possible D gene (5 bases). The ends were cut back, 4 bases at V and 2 bases at J, with 22 bases in the middle. Germline V CDR1 and CDR2: SGHTA, FQGNSA. This CDR3 has 18 amino acids. CDR3 DNA: TGTGCCAGCAGCTCTGACTTGAGGGCTAGCTATTCCACAGATACGCAGTATTTT. This codes for CASSSDLRASYSTDTQYF.

The chain couples TRBV5-1 to TRBJ1-1; maybe TRBD1 (5 bases). V lost 1 base and J lost 6, with 13 bases in between. The CDR3 loop spans 14 amino acids. Germline-derived CDR1 and CDR2 are SGHRS and YFSETQ. The CDR3 DNA follows: TGCGCCAGCAGCTTGCCGGTCCTAGGGGCTGAAGCTTTCTTT. It translates to CASSLPVLGAEAFF. Filled out from reference TRBV5-1 and TRBJ1-1, the complete variable domain reads KAGVTQTPRYLIKTRGQQVTLSCSPISGHRSVSWYQQTPGQGLQFLFEYFSETQRNKGNFPGRFSGRQFSNSRSEMNVSTLELGDSALYLCASSLPVLGAEAFFGQGTRLTVV.